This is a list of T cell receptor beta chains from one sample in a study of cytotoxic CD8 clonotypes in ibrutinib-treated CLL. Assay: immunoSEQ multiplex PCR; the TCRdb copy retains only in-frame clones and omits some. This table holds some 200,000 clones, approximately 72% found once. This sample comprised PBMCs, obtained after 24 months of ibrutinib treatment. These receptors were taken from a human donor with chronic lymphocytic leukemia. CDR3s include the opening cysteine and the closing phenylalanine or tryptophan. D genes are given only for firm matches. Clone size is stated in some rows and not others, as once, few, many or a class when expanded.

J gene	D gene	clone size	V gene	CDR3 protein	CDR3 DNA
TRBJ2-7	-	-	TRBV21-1	CASSKVERECSYEQYF	TGTGCCAGCAGCAAAGTAGAGCGGGAGTGCTCCTACGAGCAGTACTTC
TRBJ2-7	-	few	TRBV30	CAWSTRTDSEQYF	TGTGCCTGGAGTACCAGGACAGACTCCGAGCAGTACTTC
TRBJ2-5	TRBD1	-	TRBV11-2	CASSTGTAQETQYF	TGTGCCAGCAGCACCGGGACAGCACAAGAGACCCAGTACTTC
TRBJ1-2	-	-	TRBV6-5	CASSYSQMGTNYGYTF	TGTGCCAGCAGTTACTCTCAGATGGGGACTAACTATGGCTACACCTTC
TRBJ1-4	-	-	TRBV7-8	CASSLRGYPNEKLFF	TGTGCCAGCAGCTTACGGGGGTACCCTAATGAAAAACTGTTTTTT
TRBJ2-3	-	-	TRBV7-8	CASGTGRTDTQYF	TGTGCCAGCGGGACCGGGCGCACAGATACGCAGTATTTT
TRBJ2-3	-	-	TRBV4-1	CASSQTGTSPITDTQYF	TGCGCCAGCAGCCAAACCGGGACCTCCCCGATTACAGATACGCAGTATTTT
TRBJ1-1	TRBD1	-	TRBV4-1	CASSPGQGDLRDTEAFF	TGCGCCAGCAGCCCAGGACAGGGAGACTTGAGAGACACTGAAGCTTTCTTT
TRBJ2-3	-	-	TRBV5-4	CASSLEGFGTDTQYF	TGTGCCAGCAGCCTAGAGGGCTTCGGCACAGATACGCAGTATTTT
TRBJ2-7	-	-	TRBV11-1	CASSPWGENPYEQYF	TGTGCCAGCAGCCCGTGGGGCGAGAACCCTTACGAGCAGTACTTC
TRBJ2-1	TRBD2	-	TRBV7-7	CASSLSRGSYNEQFF	TGTGCTAGCAGCTTATCCCGCGGGAGCTACAATGAGCAGTTCTTC
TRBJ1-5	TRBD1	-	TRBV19	CASSMTKGQSNQPQHF	TGTGCCAGTAGTATGACTAAGGGACAGTCCAATCAGCCCCAGCATTTT
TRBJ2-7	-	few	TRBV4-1	CASSQGVASGTYEQYF	TGCGCCAGCAGCCAGGGGGTGGCCTCTGGGACCTACGAGCAGTACTTC
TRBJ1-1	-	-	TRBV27	CASSPRDESTEAFF	TGTGCCAGCAGTCCCAGGGATGAGAGCACTGAAGCTTTCTTT
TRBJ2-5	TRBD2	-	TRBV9	CASSAELAGGPGETQYF	TGTGCCAGCAGCGCCGAACTAGCGGGAGGGCCTGGGGAGACCCAGTACTTC
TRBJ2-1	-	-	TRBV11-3	CASSLETPYNEQFF	TGTGCCAGCAGCTTAGAGACGCCGTACAATGAGCAGTTCTTC
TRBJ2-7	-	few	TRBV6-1	CASSELAYEQYF	TGTGCCAGCAGTGAGCTGGCCTACGAGCAGTACTTC
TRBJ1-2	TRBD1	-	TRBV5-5	CASSNGTGIRLSRGYTF	TGTGCCAGCAGCAACGGGACAGGGATCCGGTTATCGCGCGGCTACACCTTC
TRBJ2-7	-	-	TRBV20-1	CSGSNYEQYF	TGCAGTGGGTCTAACTACGAGCAGTACTTC
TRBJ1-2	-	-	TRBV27	CASSFKGRYGYTF	TGTGCCAGCAGTTTTAAGGGCCGCTATGGCTACACCTTC
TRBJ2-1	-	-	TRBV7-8	CASSAGTAWDNEQFF	TGTGCCAGCAGCGCGGGGACGGCGTGGGACAATGAGCAGTTCTTC
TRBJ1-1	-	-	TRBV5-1	CASNPGSWVNTEAFF	TGCGCCAGCAACCCAGGGTCATGGGTGAACACTGAAGCTTTCTTT
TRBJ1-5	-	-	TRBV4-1	CASSRYQPQHF	TGCGCCAGCAGCCGTTATCAGCCCCAGCATTTT
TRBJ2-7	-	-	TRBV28	CASRAALGSYEQYF	TGTGCCAGCCGAGCCGCTCTAGGCTCCTACGAGCAGTACTTC
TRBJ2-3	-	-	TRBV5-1	CASSVTSSSTDTQYF	TGCGCCAGCAGCGTCACTAGCTCGAGCACAGATACGCAGTATTTT
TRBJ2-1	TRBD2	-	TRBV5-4	CASSLASGRAYNEQFF	TGTGCCAGCAGCTTGGCTAGCGGGAGGGCCTACAATGAGCAGTTCTTC
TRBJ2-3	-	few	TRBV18	CASSPGDIYYADTQYF	TGTGCCAGCTCACCAGGCGACATTTATTATGCAGATACGCAGTATTTT
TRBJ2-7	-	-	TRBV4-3	CASSQDFRSFEQYF	TGCGCCAGCAGCCAAGATTTCAGAAGTTTCGAGCAGTACTTC
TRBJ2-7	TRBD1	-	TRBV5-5	CASSLRDRLTYEQYF	TGTGCCAGCAGCTTGCGGGACAGGCTAACCTACGAGCAGTACTTC
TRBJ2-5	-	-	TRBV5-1	CASSWGAGETQYF	TGCGCCAGCAGCTGGGGGGCTGGGGAGACCCAGTACTTC
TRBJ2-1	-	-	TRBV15	CATSREVATYNEQFF	TGTGCCACCAGCAGAGAGGTGGCAACCTACAATGAGCAGTTCTTC
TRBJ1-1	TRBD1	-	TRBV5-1	CASSLDGRSTGGAKNTEAFF	TGCGCCAGCAGCTTGGACGGAAGATCGACAGGGGGCGCCAAGAACACTGAAGCTTTCTTT
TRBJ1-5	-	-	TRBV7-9	CASSREGRQPQHF	TGTGCCAGCAGCCGAGAAGGGCGTCAGCCCCAGCATTTT
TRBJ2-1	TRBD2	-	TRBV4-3	CASSQDLISPGLSYNEQFF	TGCGCCAGCAGCCAAGATTTAATCTCCCCGGGACTATCATACAATGAGCAGTTCTTC
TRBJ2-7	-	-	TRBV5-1	CASSSSGATYSYEQYF	TGCGCCAGCAGCTCATCAGGGGCGACCTACTCCTACGAGCAGTACTTC
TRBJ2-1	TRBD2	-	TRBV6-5	CASSGSASGRNEQFF	TGTGCCAGCAGTGGGTCGGCTAGCGGGAGAAATGAGCAGTTCTTC
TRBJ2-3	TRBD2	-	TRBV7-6	CASSEAGGTDTQYF	TGTGCCAGCAGCGAAGCGGGAGGCACAGATACGCAGTATTTT
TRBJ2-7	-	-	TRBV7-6	CASSLVAYEQYF	TGTGCCAGCAGCTTAGTGGCCTACGAGCAGTACTTC
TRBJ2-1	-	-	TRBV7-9	CASSSTWAHEQFF	TGTGCCAGCAGCTCGACCTGGGCTCATGAGCAGTTCTTC
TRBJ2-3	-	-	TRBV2	CARGKVTDTQYF	TGTGCAAGGGGGAAGGTCACAGATACGCAGTATTTT
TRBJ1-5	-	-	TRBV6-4	CASSAQGSDQPQHF	TGTGCCAGCAGTGCCCAGGGGAGCGATCAGCCCCAGCATTTT
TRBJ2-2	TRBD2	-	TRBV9	CASSVGIAGVPDTGELFF	TGTGCCAGCAGCGTAGGGATAGCGGGAGTACCGGACACCGGGGAGCTGTTTTTT